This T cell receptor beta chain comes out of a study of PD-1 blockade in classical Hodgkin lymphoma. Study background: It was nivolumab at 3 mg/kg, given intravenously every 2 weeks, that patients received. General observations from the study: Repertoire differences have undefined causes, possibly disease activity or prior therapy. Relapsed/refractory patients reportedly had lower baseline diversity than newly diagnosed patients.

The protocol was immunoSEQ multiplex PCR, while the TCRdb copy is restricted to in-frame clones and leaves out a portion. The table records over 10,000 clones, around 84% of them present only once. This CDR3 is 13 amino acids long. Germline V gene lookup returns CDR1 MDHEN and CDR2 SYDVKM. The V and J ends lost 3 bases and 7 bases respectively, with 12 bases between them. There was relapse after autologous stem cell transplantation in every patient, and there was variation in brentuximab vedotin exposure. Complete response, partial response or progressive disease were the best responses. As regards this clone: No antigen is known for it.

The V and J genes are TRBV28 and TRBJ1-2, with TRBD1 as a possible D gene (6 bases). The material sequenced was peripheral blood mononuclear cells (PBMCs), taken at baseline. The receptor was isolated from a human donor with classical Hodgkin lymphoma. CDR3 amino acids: CASSLIGGGGYTF. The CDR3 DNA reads TGTGCCAGCAGTTTGATAGGGGGAGGTGGCTACACCTTC.